The 26 T cell receptor beta chains below all came from one sample that was sequenced in a study of blood T cell repertoires in COVID-19. The assay was immunoSEQ multiplex PCR, and TCRdb's table has in-frame clones only and misses some. Among approximately 70,000 clones listed, about 91% were seen once. The sample consisted of peripheral blood. Receptor source: a woman aged 45-65 years with acute or convalescent COVID-19.

This chain joins TRBV7-2 and TRBJ1-1; 9 bases fit TRBD1. Germline V CDR1 and CDR2: SGHTA, FQGNSA. There are 15 residues in the CDR3. Trimming at V came to 5 bases and at J to 0 bases, leaving 4 bases not matched to a gene. The CDR3 DNA follows: TGTGCCAGCAGCCGGACAGGGGCGATGAACACTGAAGCTTTCTTT. Translated, it gives CASSRTGAMNTEAFF.

CDR3 coding DNA: TGTGCCAGTAGTCTTAGTCCGGGGGGGGTCTATGGCTACACCTTC. It specifies CASSLSPGGVYGYTF. The chain carries TRBV28 and TRBJ1-2; D may be TRBD1 (5 bases). Trimming cost V 9 bases and J 4 bases, with 21 bases left between them. This CDR3 has 15 amino acids. Per the germline V gene, CDR1 is MDHEN and CDR2 is SYDVKM.

This clone was detected a few times. This chain links TRBV7-9 with TRBJ2-7; the D gene is possibly TRBD2 (6 bases). Germline V gene lookup returns CDR1 SEHNR and CDR2 FQNEAQ (reference sequence). The V end lost 7 bases, the J end lost 0 bases, and 19 bases lay between the germline ends. CDR3 length equals 16 residues. CDR3 in amino acids: CASTPLKRASSYEQYF. The CDR3, as DNA: TGTGCCAGCACTCCACTCAAGCGGGCCAGCTCCTACGAGCAGTACTTC. The complete variable domain, with remaining parts taken from reference TRBV7-9 and TRBJ2-7, reads DTGVSQNPRHKITKRGQNVTFRCDPISEHNRLYWYRQTLGQGPEFLTYFQNEAQLEKSRLLSDRFSAERPKGSFSTLEIQRTEQGDSAMYLCASTPLKRASSYEQYFGPGTRLTVT.

The chain carries TRBV10-3 and TRBJ1-1; the match to TRBD1 covers 10 bases. The V gene end was trimmed by 4 bases and the J gene end by 3 bases; junction bases not matched to a gene: 8. The CDR3 spans 16 residues. The germline V gene has CDR1 ENHRY and CDR2 SYGVKD. The CDR3 DNA reads TGTGCCATCAGTGCCGACAGGGGGCGAGGCGACACTGAAGCTTTCTTT. Translated, it gives CAISADRGRGDTEAFF.

This clone has just one count. The chain employs TRBV13 and TRBJ1-1; no reliable D call. V was shortened by 4 bases and J by 5 bases, with 8 bases between the two germline ends. Germline V gene lookup returns CDR1 PRHDT and CDR2 FYEKMQ (reference sequence). This CDR3 contains 12 residues. CDR3 DNA: TGTGCCAGCAGCTCGGAGGGTACTGAAGCTTTCTTT. It codes for CASSSEGTEAFF. Full variable domain (outside the CDR3, taken from reference TRBV13 and TRBJ1-1): AAGVIQSPRHLIKEKRETATLKCYPIPRHDTVYWYQQGPGQDPQFLISFYEKMQSDKGSIPDRFSAQQFSDYHSELNMSSLELGDSALYFCASSSEGTEAFFGQGTRLTVV.

The genes are TRBV2 and TRBJ2-7; TRBD1 matches at 8 bases. V shed 4 bases and J 3 bases; nucleotides not matched to a gene: 5. CDR1 SNHLY and CDR2 FYNNEI come from the germline V gene. There are 14 residues in the CDR3. This CDR3 reads CASSVTGGSYEQYF. For the CDR3, the DNA is TGTGCCAGCAGTGTTACAGGGGGAAGCTACGAGCAGTACTTC.

J is TRBJ1-1 and V is TRBV29-1; D call uncertain. CDR3 length: 12 residues. The germline V gene has CDR1 SQVTM and CDR2 ANQGSEA. V shed 7 bases and J shed 1 base, with 10 bases lying between them. The CDR3 sequence is CSALPENTEAFF. The CDR3 DNA follows: TGCAGCGCGCTTCCAGAGAACACTGAAGCTTTCTTT. Together with reference TRBV29-1 and TRBJ1-1, the CDR3 gives the full variable domain: SAVISQKPSRDICQRGTSLTIQCQVDSQVTMMFWYRQQPGQSLTLIATANQGSEATYESGFVIDKFPISRPNLTFSTLTVSNMSPEDSSIYLCSALPENTEAFFGQGTRLTVV.

This rearrangement joins TRBV9 to TRBJ1-2; the match to TRBD1 covers 12 bases. The CDR3 length is 15 residues. V dropped 3 bases and J dropped 8; count of bases not matched to a gene: 8. The V gene's germline CDR1 is SGDLS and CDR2 YYNGEE. The CDR3 reads CASSAGQGAVRGYTF. CDR3 DNA: TGTGCCAGCAGCGCGGGACAGGGGGCCGTGCGCGGCTACACCTTC.

The V and J genes are TRBV5-1 and TRBJ1-1; D possibly corresponds to TRBD1 (5 bases). The germline V gene encodes CDR1 SGHRS and CDR2 YFSETQ. V was clipped by 4 bases and J by 1 base, with 14 bases between them. There are 15 residues in the CDR3. The CDR3 DNA reads TGCGCCAGCAGCATCAGGGCCGAGAGGAACACTGAAGCTTTCTTT. It specifies CASSIRAERNTEAFF.

CDR3 DNA: TGTGCCATCCAGCGCGACGTGAACACTGAAGCTTTCTTT. Translation: CAIQRDVNTEAFF. The chain links TRBV18 to TRBJ1-1; unclear D gene. The CDR3 totals 13 residues. Per germline, CDR1 KGHSH and CDR2 LQKENI. The V end lost 10 bases, the J end lost 0 bases, and 12 bases lay between the germline ends.

V and J are TRBV4-3 and TRBJ1-2, with D unclear. The germline V gene encodes CDR1 LGHNA and CDR2 YSLEER. The V and J ends lost 0 bases and 4 bases respectively, with 15 bases between them. The CDR3 extends over 16 amino acids. CDR3 sequence: CASSQDQAGLPYGYTF. The CDR3 DNA reads TGCGCCAGCAGCCAAGATCAGGCAGGTCTTCCCTATGGCTACACCTTC.

This chain joins TRBV10-3 and TRBJ1-2, with D possibly being TRBD1 (5 bases). With 5 bases removed from V and 5 bases from J, the gap between germline ends came to 9 bases. The CDR3 extends over 12 amino acids. Looked up from germline, CDR1 is ENHRY and CDR2 is SYGVKD. The CDR3 bases are TGTGCCATCAGTTCCCCAGGGTATGGCTACACCTTC. Translating it yields CAISSPGYGYTF.

The gene calls are TRBV7-3 and TRBJ1-1; D call uncertain. The V gene lost 7 bases and the J gene lost 4 bases, with 13 bases spanning the gap. CDR3 length equals 13 residues. CDR1 is SGHTA and CDR2 is FQGTGA in the germline V gene. DNA for the CDR3: TGTGCCAGCACCCGGGAAATGGGCACTGAAGCTTTCTTT. This gives the protein CASTREMGTEAFF.

The chain couples TRBV27 to TRBJ1-1, with D maybe TRBD1 (6 bases). V lost 3 bases, J lost 4 bases, and 9 bases lay in between. Germline V gene data show CDR1 as MNHEY and CDR2 as SMNVEV (reference sequence). The CDR3 consists of 13 residues. CDR3 amino acids: CASSLGHRTEAFF. CDR3 DNA sequence: TGTGCCAGCAGTTTGGGACACCGCACTGAAGCTTTCTTT.

The chain combines TRBV7-9 with TRBJ2-7; 7 nucleotides line up with TRBD1. The CDR3 runs 16 residues. V lost 3 bases and J lost 2; bases outside the gene matches: 10. Germline assignment: CDR1 SEHNR and CDR2 FQNEAQ (reference sequence). The CDR3 DNA reads TGTGCCAGCAGCTTGATCACCGGGACAGAACCCTACGAGCAGTACTTC. It encodes CASSLITGTEPYEQYF.

V usage is TRBV5-4 and J usage is TRBJ1-2; D is uncertain. Germline-derived CDR1 and CDR2 are SGHNT and YYREEE (reference sequence). V dropped 0 bases and J dropped 5 bases, with 5 bases sitting between them. The CDR3 has 12 amino acids. The DNA of the CDR3 is TGTGCCAGCAGCTTGGACAGTTATGGCTACACCTTC. It codes for CASSLDSYGYTF.

The V call is TRBV3-1 (or the pseudogene TRBV3-2), the J call TRBJ1-4; D remains ambiguous. The CDR3 totals 15 residues. The ends were cut back, 0 bases at V and 6 bases at J, with 11 bases in the middle. Germline assignment: CDR1 LGHDT and CDR2 YNNKEL (reference sequence). The CDR3 loop reads CASSQEFGGDEKLFF. The CDR3, as DNA: TGTGCCAGCAGCCAAGAATTCGGAGGCGATGAAAAACTGTTTTTT.

V usage is TRBV12-5 and J usage is TRBJ1-1, with 7 bases that match TRBD1. V gave up 5 bases and J gave up 0 bases; unmatched junction bases: 9. Germline assignment: CDR1 LGHNT and CDR2 FRNRAP. The CDR3 runs 16 residues. This chain's CDR3 is CASGPAGGNMNTEAFF. In DNA form, the CDR3 reads TGTGCTAGTGGTCCTGCAGGGGGAAATATGAACACTGAAGCTTTCTTT.

This clone was seen a single time. In nucleotides, the CDR3 is TGTGCCTGGAGTGCCGGGGCGGGAGTTGGGGGGTTCTTC. Protein product: CAWSAGAGVGGFF. This chain connects TRBV30 to TRBJ2-1; 7 nucleotides line up with TRBD2. V gave up 1 base and J gave up 15 bases; unmatched junction bases: 12. The CDR3 has 13 residues. Germline V gene data show CDR1 as GTSNPN and CDR2 as SVGIG (reference sequence).

The V gene is TRBV19, the J gene TRBJ2-1, with D hard to call. The CDR3 has 15 amino acids. Germline V gives CDR1 LNHDA, CDR2 SQIVND (reference sequence). Between the trimmed V and J ends, which lost 5 bases and 5 bases, there was a span of 16 bases. In DNA, the CDR3 is TGTGCCAGTAGTCCCATAGGTAGCCTCGACAATGAGCAGTTCTTC. The encoded protein is CASSPIGSLDNEQFF.

V gene TRBV2 combines with J gene TRBJ2-1, with 8 nucleotides matching TRBD2. The V gene end was trimmed by 9 bases and the J gene end by 4 bases; junction bases not matched to a gene: 8. The length of the CDR3 is 14 residues. CDR1 and CDR2 from the germline V gene are SNHLY and FYNNEI. The CDR3 DNA sequence: TGTGCCAGGGGGAAGACTAGCGCGTACAATGAGCAGTTCTTC. Translated: CARGKTSAYNEQFF.

The chain joins TRBV6-5 to TRBJ2-2; D is uncertain. V lost 4 bases to trimming and J lost 3 bases, with 6 bases between them. This CDR3 is built from 13 residues. Germline V gives CDR1 MNHEY, CDR2 SVGAGI. DNA of the CDR3: TGTGCCAGCAGTTTACGGGACACCGGGGAGCTGTTTTTT. Protein sequence: CASSLRDTGELFF.

The V and J genes are TRBV15 and TRBJ1-5; D not certain. Germline V gene sequence: CDR1 LNHNV, CDR2 YYDKDF (reference sequence). This CDR3 region has 14 residues. Trimming pared 0 bases from V and 1 base from J, leaving 4 bases between. In DNA form, the CDR3 reads TGTGCCACCAGCAGAGACAGAAGCAATCAGCCCCAGCATTTT. Translating it yields CATSRDRSNQPQHF.

The J gene is TRBJ2-7, the V gene TRBV6-5, with 12 bases that match TRBD2. Germline V gene sequence: CDR1 MNHEY, CDR2 SVGAGI. The CDR3 contains 15 residues. V was pared by 7 bases and J by 0 bases, with 4 bases of the junction left unmatched. CDR3 nucleotide sequence: TGTGCCAGCAAATCGACTAGCGGGAGCTCCTACGAGCAGTACTTC. Protein product: CASKSTSGSSYEQYF.

This sequence joins TRBV6-2 or TRBV6-3 and TRBJ1-2; 9 nucleotides align to TRBD1. The CDR3 loop spans 14 amino acids. The V gene end was trimmed by 6 bases and the J gene end by 8 bases; junction bases not matched to a gene: 10. CDR1 and CDR2 from the germline V gene are MNHEY and SVGEGT. CDR3 sequence reads: CASSPQGQGLGYTF. The CDR3 DNA is TGTGCCAGCAGCCCACAGGGACAGGGATTAGGCTACACCTTC.

V is TRBV29-1 and J is TRBJ2-1, with 10 bases fitting TRBD1. The CDR3 contains 13 residues. In germline, CDR1 is SQVTM, CDR2 ANQGSEA. V trimming: 6 bases; J trimming: 7 bases; junction bases outside the gene matches: 6. The CDR3 bases are TGCAGCGTCCCGGGACAGGGGTTGAATGAGCAGTTCTTC. Its translation is CSVPGQGLNEQFF.